The entry below gives a single T cell receptor (beta chain) sequence along with its context. It lacks a known antigen. No base-level quality is on record; no much larger clone is a single base apart. What this sample's time point label stands for: week 23, last vaccination. A 20-mer mutant IDH1 peptide at 300 micrograms in Montanide made up each vaccine dose, which was injected subcutaneously together with topical imiquimod. All donors had newly diagnosed IDH1-mutant astrocytomas of WHO grade 3 or 4 that showed loss of nuclear ATRX. The samples were drawn from NOA16, a multicentre, single-arm, open-label phase I trial in Germany that tested a mutant IDH1 peptide vaccine in humans for the first time. Genomic DNA for TCRB sequencing was isolated from EDTA blood with the DNeasy Blood and Tissue Kit. These data belong to a study of a mutant IDH1 vaccine in newly diagnosed glioma (dated by TCRdb to the early 2020s). About the investigation overall: Across visits V03 through V10, patients got a total of eight vaccinations, given in weeks 1, 3, 5, 7, 11, 15, 19 and 23. Vaccination started 4-6 weeks after radiotherapy alone, or was given together with temozolomide cycles in the groups whose treatment included chemotherapy. Of the approximately 30 treated patients, roughly 60% were male and around 40% were female, and the mean age was around 40 years. Before enrollment, patients had received standard therapy of radiotherapy alone, temozolomide alone, or radiochemotherapy with temozolomide; most received the combination. Peripheral blood was collected at six visits: V03 (baseline), V05, V07, V10, V12 and V13. Longitudinal TCRB deep sequencing was done for 25 treated patients, wherever samples were available for exploratory analyses. Broad study findings and their caveats: PBMC samples for TCRB deep sequencing were selected based on availability. Immune responses induced by the vaccine were seen in roughly 95% of patients across multiple MHC alleles. According to the authors, sample limitations meant that analyses of patient blood samples could not be reproduced. Pseudoprogression seemed to be unrelated to changes in the top peripheral T cell clonotypes found by TCRB sequencing.

The method behind the library was the immunoSEQ multiplex PCR assay. Rearranged TCR beta chain sequences were amplified using the hsTCRB Kit according to the manufacturer's protocol. Sequencing of TCRB libraries was carried out on an Illumina MiSeq. The authors processed their data as follows. The kit vendor's proprietary platform handled demultiplexing, trimming and gene mapping. TCRdb provides this immuneACCESS table in a form limited to in-frame rearrangements. Some clones are lacking; in checked studies, under half of them reflect an unresolved V gene, and why the rest are absent is not known. Clonal size and the V and J genes are those of that table, whereas D and trimming came from the DNA. The sample table shows about 53,000 clones, and roughly 81% are seen once. Approximately 7.6% of the sample lies in the top ten. The sequencing here drew on PBMCs, taken from a glioma patient whose treatment included an IDH1 peptide vaccine. The receptor comes from a middle-aged woman with glioma. Some clones in this sample may be carry-over from other donors' samples.

In nucleotides, the sequence is TGTGCCAGCAGTGAACAGACGGGCGGGGGCCAGTACTTC. It is translated as CASSEQTGGGQYF. The rearranged chain carries TRBV5-6 and TRBJ2-5; 7 bases in the junction line up with TRBD2. The CDR3 runs 13 residues from the cysteine to the phenylalanine. The only DNA kept is the CDR3, 39 bases in frame from the first base. Ends trimmed: V by 5 bases, J by 10 bases; bases unmatched to a gene: 11. Taken from the germline V gene, the CDR1 and CDR2 loops are SGHDT and YYEEEE. With all but the CDR3 taken from the reference TRBV5-6 and TRBJ2-5 genes, the full variable domain is: DAGVTQSPTHLIKTRGQQVTLRCSPKSGHDTVSWYQQALGQGPQFIFQYYEEEERQRGNFPDRFSGHQFPNYSSELNVNALLLGDSALYLCASSEQTGGGQYFGPGTRLLVL.